These T cell receptor beta chains were read from a single sample in a study of control samples from healthy donors and cancer patients. Method: immunoSEQ multiplex PCR; TCRdb's copy keeps in-frame clones and lacks some. Found here are roughly 130,000 clones, approximately 89% of them singletons; the top ten hold approximately 9%. The sequenced sample was blood. These receptors were taken from a man aged 18 to 30 in good health. Each CDR3 is given with its conserved first and last residue. The D gene is left open where the match is weak. Where a row states a size, it is once, few, many or the class of an expanded clone; other rows omit it.

J gene	V gene	D gene	clone size	CDR3 DNA	CDR3 protein
TRBJ2-7	TRBV11-2	-	-	TGTGCCAGCAGCCCCATCACCGGGACCGTTACCTACGAGCAGTACTTC	CASSPITGTVTYEQYF
TRBJ1-1	TRBV7-9	-	once	TGTGCCAGCAGCTTAGGGACCACTGAAGCTTTCTTT	CASSLGTTEAFF
TRBJ2-2	TRBV11-2	-	-	TGTGCCAGCAGCCCCCGGAGAGGGCACACCGGGGAGCTGTTTTTT	CASSPRRGHTGELFF
TRBJ2-5	TRBV2	-	-	TGTGCCAGCAGCGGGCTGACTGTGAGAGAGACCCAGTACTTC	CASSGLTVRETQYF
TRBJ1-1	TRBV18	-	-	TGTGCCAGCTCCAGCGAGGAAATGAACACTGAAGCTTTCTTT	CASSSEEMNTEAFF
TRBJ1-2	TRBV5-1	TRBD1	-	TGCGCCAGCAGCTTGGAATCGGGACAGGGTAACTATGGCTACACCTTC	CASSLESGQGNYGYTF
TRBJ2-1	TRBV29-1	TRBD2	once	TGCAGCGTTGAAGATGAGCCCTGGCTAGCGGGGCTATACAATGAGCAGTTCTTC	CSVEDEPWLAGLYNEQFF
TRBJ2-5	TRBV7-3	-	-	TGTGCCAGCAGCTCCGGGCCTCCGGGGGCGTACCAAGAGACCCAGTACTTC	CASSSGPPGAYQETQYF
TRBJ2-1	TRBV18	-	-	TGTGCCAGCTCACCACAGGGGGTTGGCAATGAGCAGTTCTTC	CASSPQGVGNEQFF
TRBJ1-6	TRBV7-6	TRBD1	-	TGTGCCAGCAGAGCCGGGACAGGGGATTCACCCCTCCACTTT	CASRAGTGDSPLHF
TRBJ2-5	TRBV25-1	-	-	TGTGCCAGCAACGGACAGTACCAAGAGACCCAGTACTTC	CASNGQYQETQYF
TRBJ1-6	TRBV6-6	TRBD1	-	TGTGCCAGCAGCCGGGACAGGGGTAATTCACCCCTCCACTTT	CASSRDRGNSPLHF
TRBJ1-6	TRBV4-1	TRBD1	-	TGCGCCAGCAGCCAAGGACCGTTAGGACAGGGATACTATAATTCACCCCTCCACTTT	CASSQGPLGQGYYNSPLHF
TRBJ1-3	TRBV9	-	-	TGTGCCAGCAGCGTTCGACCGAGTGGAAACACCATATATTTT	CASSVRPSGNTIYF
TRBJ1-6	TRBV28	TRBD1	-	TGTGCCAGCAGGGGGGGGACAGTCTATAATTCACCCCTCCACTTT	CASRGGTVYNSPLHF
TRBJ2-1	TRBV6-2/TRBV6-3	-	few	TGTGCCAGCAGTTACGACGCTGCAGGGAAGAGTGAGCAGTTCTTC	CASSYDAAGKSEQFF
TRBJ2-7	TRBV4-1	TRBD1	-	TGCGCCAGCAGCCAAGTCACCGGGACAGGGGGTTTCTACGAGCAGTACTTC	CASSQVTGTGGFYEQYF
TRBJ2-7	TRBV18	-	-	TGTGCCAGCTCACCTGCCGATTTGGGGGACGAGCAGTACTTC	CASSPADLGDEQYF
TRBJ1-1	TRBV5-1	-	-	TGCGCCAGCGGCCCTGGGGGTTATAACACTGAAGCTTTCTTT	CASGPGGYNTEAFF
TRBJ2-7	TRBV20-1	TRBD1	once	TGCAGTGCTGGGACAGGGCACGAGCAGTACTTC	CSAGTGHEQYF
TRBJ2-1	TRBV5-1	TRBD2	-	TGCGCCAGCAGCCCCGGGGGGAGCTCCTACAATGAGCAGTTCTTC	CASSPGGSSYNEQFF
TRBJ1-6	TRBV5-6	-	-	TGTGCCAGCAGCCCAGGGACCGGTAATTCACCCCTCCACTTT	CASSPGTGNSPLHF
TRBJ2-3	TRBV29-1	-	-	TGCAGCGTTGAAGGGCGCGTAGCAGATACGCAGTATTTT	CSVEGRVADTQYF
TRBJ2-2	TRBV2	TRBD1	-	TGTGCCAGCAGTGATCCCCTGGGACAGCACACCGGGGAGCTGTTTTTT	CASSDPLGQHTGELFF
TRBJ1-3	TRBV6-1	-	-	TGTGCCAGCAGTGAAGTAATATTCTCTGGAAACACCATATATTTT	CASSEVIFSGNTIYF
TRBJ2-6	TRBV4-2	TRBD2	-	TGTGCCAGCAGCCAAGAACCTAGCGGGGGGTCTGGGGCCAACGTCCTGACTTTC	CASSQEPSGGSGANVLTF
TRBJ2-1	TRBV30	-	once	TGTGCCTGGAGGGAGCTAGGGAATGAGCAGTTCTTC	CAWRELGNEQFF
TRBJ2-1	TRBV5-1	-	-	TGCGCCAGCAGCTTGGGGTCGGACCCGCCTATCAATGAGCAGTTCTTC	CASSLGSDPPINEQFF
TRBJ2-1	TRBV5-4	-	-	TGTGCCAGCAGCTTGGACCTTGGTGGCTACAATGAGCAGTTCTTC	CASSLDLGGYNEQFF
TRBJ1-5	TRBV7-2	-	-	TGTGCCAGCAGCCCGCGGGAGAGCAATCAGCCCCAGCATTTT	CASSPRESNQPQHF
TRBJ1-5	TRBV25-1	-	-	TGTGCCAGCAGTGGGGACCTGGGGAATCAGCCCCAGCATTTT	CASSGDLGNQPQHF
TRBJ1-2	TRBV5-4	-	-	TGTGCCAGCAGCTTGGACAGGGTGACTAACTATGGCTACACCTTC	CASSLDRVTNYGYTF
TRBJ2-7	TRBV25-1	-	-	TGTGCCAGCAGTGAGCGGCGGAATATTAGCTCCTACGAGCAGTACTTC	CASSERRNISSYEQYF
TRBJ1-2	TRBV21-1	-	-	TGTGCCGGGGATTGCGGGGGAGGGAACTATGGCTACACCTTC	CAGDCGGGNYGYTF
TRBJ2-3	TRBV5-1	-	-	TGCGCCAGCAGCTTGGACAGATTCACAGATACGCAGTATTTT	CASSLDRFTDTQYF
TRBJ2-5	TRBV7-2	TRBD2	-	TGTGCCAGCAGCTTAGTGACTAGCGGGGACGAGACCCAGTACTTC	CASSLVTSGDETQYF
TRBJ1-1	TRBV4-2	-	-	TGTGCCAGCAGCCCTACAGGGTCGCGGGACACTGAAGCTTTCTTT	CASSPTGSRDTEAFF
TRBJ1-3	TRBV25-1	-	-	TGTGCCAGCAGTAAACAGGGCTCTGGAAACACCATATATTTT	CASSKQGSGNTIYF
TRBJ1-1	TRBV6-1	-	-	TGTGCCAGCAGTGAAGCGACGGCAGTCTTGAACACTGAAGCTTTCTTT	CASSEATAVLNTEAFF
TRBJ2-5	TRBV5-5	-	-	TGTGCCAGCAGCCTGGACCTCGTTCGGACCCAGTACTTC	CASSLDLVRTQYF
TRBJ1-2	TRBV6-6	TRBD1	-	TGTGCCAGCACCCCGGGACAGGGGATTAGGGGCTACACCTTC	CASTPGQGIRGYTF